This T cell receptor (beta chain) was observed in a study of shared clonotypes between healthy human individuals. Broader study findings: It was observed that approximately 5% of naive CD4 clonotypes were shared across a handful of donors.

With V trimmed by 7 bases and J by 5 bases, 7 bases remained unmatched. The germline V gene encodes CDR1 SQVTM and CDR2 ANQGSEA. There are 13 residues in the CDR3. Positive CCR7 selection of CD45RO-negative cells yielded the naive CD8 cells, and terminally differentiated effector memory CD45RA+ cells were excluded. Data came from immunoSEQ multiplex PCR; TCRdb stores just in-frame clones and leaves some out. The sample yields 2 million to 2.5 million clones, roughly 91% seen once. About this clone itself: Its target is unknown.

The sample taken for sequencing was naive CD8+ T cells from PBMCs. The chain uses TRBV29-1 and TRBJ1-1; 10 bases are shared with TRBD1. The source of this sequence is a man between 18 and 29 years old in good health. Some clones in this sample may be carry-over from other donors' samples. For the CDR3, the DNA is TGCAGCGGAATGACAGGGGGCAAGACTGAAGCTTTCTTT. Translating gives CSGMTGGKTEAFF. Together with reference TRBV29-1 and TRBJ1-1, the CDR3 gives the full variable domain: SAVISQKPSRDICQRGTSLTIQCQVDSQVTMMFWYRQQPGQSLTLIATANQGSEATYESGFVIDKFPISRPNLTFSTLTVSNMSPEDSSIYLCSGMTGGKTEAFFGQGTRLTVV.